What follows is one T cell receptor beta chain and its context. The target antigen is unknown. This sample is drawn from a study of cytomegalovirus exposure and HLA in healthy donors. Broader study findings: Most likely, a cluster of highly shared sequence variants arose as a sequencing artifact. In a later analysis, a missense DCLRE1C variant was linked to TCR beta V- and J-gene trimming. In a later analysis, across HLA loci, associated TCR counts were highest for DRB1, lowest for HLA-C.

PCR was performed using 60 Vbeta and 13 Jbeta primers. Clones were sequenced by immunoSEQ multiplex PCR, and TCRdb holds only the in-frame ones, with some missing. The table lists around 110,000 clones. Material: PBMCs. This receptor was obtained from a man aged 25-40 years in good health and CMV-seronegative.

This chain's CDR3 is CASSWAFNTEAFF. The CDR3 DNA sequence: TGTGCCAGCAGTTGGGCCTTCAACACTGAAGCTTTCTTT. V gene TRBV6-5 combines with J gene TRBJ1-1, with unresolved D. This CDR3 spans 13 amino acids. Germline V gene data show CDR1 as MNHEY and CDR2 as SVGAGI. The V end was cut by 4 bases, the J end by 2 bases, with 8 bases between.